Listed below are T cell receptor beta chains from one sample, sequenced in a study of T cell responses to AZD1222 COVID-19 vaccine. The assay was immunoSEQ multiplex PCR, and TCRdb's table has in-frame clones only and misses some. The sample includes over 100,000 clones, about nine tenths of them seen just once. This material consisted of peripheral blood, taken on day 0 of AZD1222 vaccination. Every receptor here comes from an adult in good health. Both conserved end residues are part of each CDR3. D genes are given only for firm matches. Expanded clones are given a class, and other clones once, few, many or no size at all.

>TRBD1|-|TRBJ1-2|TRBV28
CASRTGGLSYTF
TGTGCCAGCAGAACAGGGGGCTTAAGCTACACCTTC
>-|-|TRBJ2-7|TRBV28
CASSETQGGLYEQYF
TGTGCCAGCAGCGAGACGCAGGGCGGGCTCTACGAGCAGTACTTC
>-|-|TRBJ2-3|TRBV2
CASGGGRGTDTQYF
TGTGCCAGCGGAGGGGGCCGGGGCACAGATACGCAGTATTTT
>-|-|TRBJ1-4|TRBV28
CASRNTGTNEKLFF
TGTGCCAGCCGCAATACAGGAACTAATGAAAAACTGTTTTTT
>-|-|TRBJ1-1|TRBV6-5
CASTQRGGTEAFF
TGTGCCAGCACTCAACGAGGGGGCACTGAAGCTTTCTTT
>-|-|TRBJ2-4|TRBV6-6
CASSYGAAAKNIQYF
TGTGCCAGCAGTTACGGGGCGGCAGCCAAAAACATTCAGTACTTC
>TRBD2|once|TRBJ2-1|TRBV9
CASSPRTSGSLNEQFF
TGTGCCAGCAGCCCCCGGACTAGCGGGAGCCTCAATGAGCAGTTCTTC
>-|-|TRBJ2-1|TRBV10-3
CAISRDRGSGLAEASYNEQFF
TGTGCCATCAGTAGGGACAGGGGGTCAGGACTAGCGGAAGCCTCCTACAATGAGCAGTTCTTC
>TRBD1|once|TRBJ1-6|TRBV5-1
CASSLDGQGKSSPLHF
TGCGCCAGCAGCTTGGATGGACAGGGTAAGAGTTCACCCCTCCACTTT
>TRBD1|-|TRBJ2-2|TRBV6-5
CASSSQGANTGELFF
TGTGCCAGCAGTTCACAGGGGGCAAACACCGGGGAGCTGTTTTTT
>-|-|TRBJ2-2|TRBV27
CASSPLTGELFF
TGTGCCAGCAGTCCATTAACCGGGGAGCTGTTTTTT
>-|-|TRBJ2-6|TRBV7-3
CASSSEPAPGANVLTF
TGTGCCAGCAGCTCCGAACCGGCCCCTGGGGCCAACGTCCTGACTTTC
>-|-|TRBJ1-3|TRBV5-1
CASYEGVGNTIYF
TGCGCCAGCTACGAGGGAGTTGGAAACACCATATATTTT
>-|-|TRBJ2-2|TRBV11-3
CASSLEGLGGELFF
TGTGCCAGCAGCTTGGAGGGTTTGGGCGGGGAGCTGTTTTTT
>TRBD2|once|TRBJ2-4|TRBV29-1
CSVGIGAGGNIQYF
TGCAGCGTTGGCATCGGGGCGGGAGGAAACATTCAGTACTTC
>-|-|TRBJ1-6|TRBV5-1
CASSLVPGVADSPLHF
TGCGCCAGCAGCTTGGTCCCTGGAGTCGCCGATTCACCCCTCCACTTT
>-|-|TRBJ1-5|TRBV7-6
CASSFGRHQPQHF
TGTGCCAGCAGCTTTGGTCGCCATCAGCCCCAGCATTTT
>TRBD2|few|TRBJ2-7|TRBV10-3
CAISDPSGRGDEQYF
TGTGCCATCAGTGATCCTAGCGGGAGGGGGGACGAGCAGTACTTC
>-|-|TRBJ2-7|TRBV5-1
CASRLQGAWDEQYF
TGCGCCAGCAGGCTACAGGGAGCGTGGGACGAGCAGTACTTC
>-|-|TRBJ2-5|TRBV18
CASSPAAEGRETQYF
TGTGCCAGCTCACCCGCGGCAGAGGGAAGGGAGACCCAGTACTTC
>-|-|TRBJ2-1|TRBV5-1
CASSPPKSISIEQFF
TGCGCCAGCAGCCCCCCTAAATCCATCTCCATTGAGCAGTTCTTC
>-|-|TRBJ2-3|TRBV5-1
CASSLGGDTQYF
TGCGCCAGCAGTCTTGGAGGAGATACGCAGTATTTT
>TRBD1|-|TRBJ2-1|TRBV19
CASSFTGELQFF
TGTGCCAGTAGTTTTACAGGGGAGCTCCAGTTCTTC
>-|-|TRBJ2-5|TRBV5-1
CASSPGPQETQYF
TGCGCCAGCTCCCCGGGCCCCCAAGAGACCCAGTACTTC
>TRBD1|-|TRBJ1-1|TRBV12-5
CASGAHGTGGPEAFF
TGTGCTAGTGGTGCCCACGGGACAGGGGGCCCCGAAGCTTTCTTT
>-|few|TRBJ1-1|TRBV30
CAWNPGQAEKAFF
TGTGCCTGGAACCCTGGGCAGGCAGAGAAAGCTTTCTTT
>-|-|TRBJ1-6|TRBV7-3
CASSQGSDSSPLHF
TGTGCCAGCAGCCAGGGGTCAGACAGTTCACCCCTCCACTTT
>TRBD1|-|TRBJ2-1|TRBV7-3
CASSALQGVDEQFF
TGTGCCAGCAGCGCTTTACAGGGGGTAGATGAGCAGTTCTTC
>TRBD1|-|TRBJ2-1|TRBV5-4
CASSARGRYNEQFF
TGTGCCAGCAGCGCCAGGGGGCGTTACAATGAGCAGTTCTTC
>-|once|TRBJ1-4|TRBV5-1
CASSLSGPNEKLFF
TGCGCCAGCAGCCTGAGTGGTCCCAATGAAAAACTGTTTTTT
>-|-|TRBJ2-7|TRBV13
CASSFHGYEQYF
TGTGCCAGCAGCTTTCATGGTTACGAGCAGTACTTC
>-|once|TRBJ2-6|TRBV3-1/TRBV3-2
CASSLKTLAGANVLTF
TGTGCCAGCAGCCTTAAGACTCTGGCTGGGGCCAACGTCCTGACTTTC
>TRBD1|-|TRBJ1-5|TRBV28
CASSFQLQGGGQPQHF
TGTGCCAGCAGTTTTCAACTACAGGGGGGAGGTCAGCCCCAGCATTTT
>TRBD2|-|TRBJ2-5|TRBV7-3
CASSPIAGAVEETQYF
TGTGCCAGCAGCCCGATAGCGGGAGCGGTGGAAGAGACCCAGTACTTC
>-|-|TRBJ1-5|TRBV6-6
CASSLGQFSNQPQHF
TGTGCCAGCAGTTTGGGACAATTTAGCAATCAGCCCCAGCATTTT
>-|-|TRBJ1-1|TRBV6-5
CASTVGGANTEAFF
TGTGCCAGCACTGTGGGGGGGGCTAACACTGAAGCTTTCTTT
>-|-|TRBJ2-1|TRBV10-1
CASSPGPNEQFF
TGCGCCAGCAGCCCTGGACCCAATGAGCAGTTCTTC
>-|-|TRBJ1-1|TRBV11-2
CASSLVRGGVNTEAFF
TGTGCCAGCAGCTTAGTCAGAGGTGGGGTAAACACTGAAGCTTTCTTT
>-|-|TRBJ1-2|TRBV5-1
CASSWPTPEGYTF
TGCGCCAGCAGCTGGCCGACCCCGGAGGGCTACACCTTC
>TRBD1|-|TRBJ1-5|TRBV19
CASSIGTGGGQPQHF
TGTGCCAGTAGTATAGGGACAGGGGGCGGACAGCCCCAGCATTTT
>TRBD1|-|TRBJ1-5|TRBV28
CASSLYGQGVGNQHF
TGTGCCAGCAGTTTATACGGACAGGGGGTTGGAAACCAGCATTTT
>TRBD2|-|TRBJ2-7|TRBV6-5
CASNGGRGYEQYF
TGTGCCAGCAACGGCGGGAGAGGGTACGAGCAGTACTTC
>-|once|TRBJ1-2|TRBV7-3
CASSTAFGPNYGYTF
TGTGCCAGCAGCACCGCGTTCGGTCCTAACTATGGCTACACCTTC
>-|-|TRBJ2-7|TRBV30
CAWSVLRGAYEQYF
TGTGCCTGGAGTGTGTTGAGGGGAGCCTACGAGCAGTACTTC
>-|-|TRBJ1-5|TRBV27
CASSLGTSSSGNQPQHF
TGTGCCAGCAGTTTAGGGACGTCGAGCTCCGGCAATCAGCCCCAGCATTTT
>-|-|TRBJ2-1|TRBV7-2
CASSEVQGRGEQFF
TGTGCCAGCAGCGAAGTACAGGGCAGGGGTGAGCAGTTCTTC
>-|-|TRBJ2-5|TRBV9
CASSGGGVRETQYF
TGTGCCAGCAGCGGTGGAGGGGTCCGAGAGACCCAGTACTTC
>TRBD2|-|TRBJ2-3|TRBV2
CASSELAGGQGDTQYF
TGTGCCAGCAGTGAGCTAGCGGGAGGGCAGGGGGATACGCAGTATTTT
>-|-|TRBJ1-6|TRBV4-1
CASSQEAPEGRSPLHF
TGCGCCAGCAGCCAAGAGGCCCCCGAGGGTCGCTCACCCCTCCACTTT
>TRBD2|-|TRBJ2-1|TRBV7-2
CASSFTSGSGGEQFF
TGTGCCAGCAGCTTTACTAGCGGCAGCGGTGGTGAGCAGTTCTTC
>-|-|TRBJ1-2|TRBV20-1
CSASTGPIYGYTF
TGCAGTGCTAGTACCGGCCCTATCTATGGCTACACCTTC
>TRBD2|-|TRBJ2-1|TRBV5-1
CASSPGLAGAYNEQFF
TGCGCCAGCAGCCCTGGACTAGCGGGAGCCTACAATGAGCAGTTCTTC
>TRBD2|-|TRBJ2-5|TRBV28
CASSMTSGGKTQYF
TGTGCCAGCAGTATGACTAGCGGGGGGAAAACCCAGTACTTC